This T cell receptor beta chain was sequenced during a study of OX40 agonist ivuxolimab in advanced cancers. About the research overall: Of mixed ages from about 23 to 85 and averaging roughly 66 years, the group was almost 85% male.

Assay used: immunoSEQ multiplex PCR; TCRdb lists only in-frame clones, some missing. The repertoire has 85,000 to 100,000 clones, approximately 93% of them found once; the top ten carry around 0.3%. This CDR3 spans 14 amino acids. The trim removed 4 bases at V and 5 bases at J, leaving 5 bases unmatched. The chain uses TRBV23-1 and TRBJ1-5; 7 bases line up with TRBD1. TRBV23-1 has ORF status, its function being uncertain. The receptor was isolated from an adult with an advanced solid tumor such as melanoma, head and neck, liver or kidney cancer. The sequenced sample was CD4+ or CD8+ T cells sorted from blood, obtained in a trial of the OX40 agonist ivuxolimab. CDR3 region: CASSRDSPYQPQHF. The CDR3 DNA follows: TGCGCCAGCAGTCGGGACAGTCCCTATCAGCCCCAGCATTTT.